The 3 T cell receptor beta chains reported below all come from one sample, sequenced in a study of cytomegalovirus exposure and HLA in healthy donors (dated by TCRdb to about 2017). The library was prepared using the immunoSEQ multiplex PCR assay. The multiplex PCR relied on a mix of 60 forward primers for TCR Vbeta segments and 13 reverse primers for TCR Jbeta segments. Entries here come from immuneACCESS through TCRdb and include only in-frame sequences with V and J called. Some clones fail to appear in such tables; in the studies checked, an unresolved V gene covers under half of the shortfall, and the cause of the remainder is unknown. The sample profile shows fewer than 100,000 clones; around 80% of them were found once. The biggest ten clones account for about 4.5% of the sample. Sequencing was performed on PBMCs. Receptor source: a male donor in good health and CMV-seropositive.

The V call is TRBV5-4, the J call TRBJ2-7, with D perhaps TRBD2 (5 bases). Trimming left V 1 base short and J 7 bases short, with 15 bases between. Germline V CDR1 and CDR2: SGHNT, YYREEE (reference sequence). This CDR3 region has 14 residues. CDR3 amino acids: CASSLTLPGSEQYF. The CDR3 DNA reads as TGTGCCAGCAGCTTGACCCTTCCGGGATCTGAGCAGTACTTC.

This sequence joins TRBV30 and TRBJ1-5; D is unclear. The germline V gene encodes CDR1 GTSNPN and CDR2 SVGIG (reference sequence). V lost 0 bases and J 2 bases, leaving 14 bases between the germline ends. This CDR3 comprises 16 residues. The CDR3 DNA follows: TGTGCCTGGAGTGTAGCGGGCCTAAGAGGCAATCAGCCCCAGCATTTT. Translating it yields CAWSVAGLRGNQPQHF.

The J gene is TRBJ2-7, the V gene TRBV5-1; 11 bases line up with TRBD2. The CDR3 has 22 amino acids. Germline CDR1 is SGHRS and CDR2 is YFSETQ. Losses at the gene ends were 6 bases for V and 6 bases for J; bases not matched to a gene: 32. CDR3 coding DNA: TGCGCCAGCATGGTTATCGGGAAGATCCGGGTAGCGGGAGGGCCGAATTTGACCGAGCAGTACTTC. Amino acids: CASMVIGKIRVAGGPNLTEQYF.